The entry that follows covers one TCR beta chain sequence. The sample is drawn from a study of PD-1 blockade in mismatch repair-deficient tumors. The overall study: Patients had around twelve mismatch repair-deficient cancer types, all previously treated and progressing.

Three pembrolizumab responders had their TCRs sequenced. The CDR3 totals 12 residues. CDR1 is SGHRS, CDR2 YFSETQ, per germline. The germline V and J ends were trimmed by 4 bases and 8 bases, with 7 bases remaining between them. Sequencing used immunoSEQ multiplex PCR; TCRdb keeps in-frame clones, though not all of them. The repertoire holds tens of thousands of clones, with roughly 80% as singletons. The sample in question was peripheral blood, obtained 2 weeks after starting pembrolizumab. This receptor was obtained from an adult with mismatch repair-deficient cancer. This chain uses TRBV5-1 with TRBJ2-6, with D hard to call. The CDR3: CASSLDTNVLTF. The CDR3 DNA reads as TGCGCCAGCAGCCTCGACACCAACGTCCTGACTTTC.